This T cell receptor (beta chain) was identified in a study of blood T cell repertoires in COVID-19. Study summary: The cDNA or gDNA used as material had been derived from T cells, B-cell-depleted T cells, or PBMCs.

The data were produced by immunoSEQ multiplex PCR, yet TCRdb's version contains in-frame clones alone and is incomplete. This sample has hundreds of thousands of clones, with around 86% found just once. V was trimmed by 4 bases and J by 5 bases, leaving 15 bases between them. Germline-derived CDR1 and CDR2 are SGHNT and YYREEE (reference sequence). The length of the CDR3 is 14 residues. The sequenced material came from peripheral blood. The source is a human donor in a cohort sampled during active COVID-19. V gene TRBV5-4 combines with J gene TRBJ2-5; maybe TRBD2 (6 bases). This CDR3 is CASSVPGVGETQYF. The CDR3 DNA is TGTGCCAGCAGCGTGCCGGGGGTGGGCGAGACCCAGTACTTC.